This T cell receptor beta chain originates from a study of regulatory T cells in long-lasting Graves disease. General study findings and limits: Those with persistent disease had in common more public clonotypes (fewer than 3,000) than new patients (966). Repertoires from persistent disease leaned toward TRBV28, TRBJ1-2 and TRBJ2-5.

Between the trimmed V and J ends, which lost 0 bases and 6 bases, there was a span of 11 bases. Per the germline V gene, CDR1 is SEHNR and CDR2 is FQNEAQ (reference sequence). CDR3 size: 14 residues. Time point defined: newly diagnosed GD, antithyroid drugs for less than 3 months. Construction of the TCR library relied on RNA isolated from PBMCs. Arm-PCR of CDR3 regions and iRepertoire HTBI primers were the basis on which TCR beta libraries were built. MiXCR was run by TCRdb on the multiplex PCR reads, yielding one entry per CDR3 protein. Found here are 350,000 to 550,000 distinct CDR3 sequences, more than 13% of them singletons; the top ten hold over 15%. Concerning this clonotype itself: Antigen specificity is unknown.

These data are also associated with another study on T cells in Graves' hyperthyroidism and ophthalmopathy. As reported in that work: Hyperthyroidism of Graves' type that showed no ophthalmopathy progression within 18 months was stable. TCR CDR3 regions were first amplified by RT-PCR with HTBI primers.

The chain uses TRBV7-9 and TRBJ1-2; D remains ambiguous. The TCR sequence derives from a woman aged 25 to 45 with Graves disease. Sequenced here: peripheral blood mononuclear cells (PBMCs), sampled at new diagnosis, from a patient treated with antithyroid drugs. The CDR3 nucleotides read TGTGCCAGCAGCTTAGCTACCGGGTTAAATGGCTACACCTTC. Translating gives CASSLATGLNGYTF.